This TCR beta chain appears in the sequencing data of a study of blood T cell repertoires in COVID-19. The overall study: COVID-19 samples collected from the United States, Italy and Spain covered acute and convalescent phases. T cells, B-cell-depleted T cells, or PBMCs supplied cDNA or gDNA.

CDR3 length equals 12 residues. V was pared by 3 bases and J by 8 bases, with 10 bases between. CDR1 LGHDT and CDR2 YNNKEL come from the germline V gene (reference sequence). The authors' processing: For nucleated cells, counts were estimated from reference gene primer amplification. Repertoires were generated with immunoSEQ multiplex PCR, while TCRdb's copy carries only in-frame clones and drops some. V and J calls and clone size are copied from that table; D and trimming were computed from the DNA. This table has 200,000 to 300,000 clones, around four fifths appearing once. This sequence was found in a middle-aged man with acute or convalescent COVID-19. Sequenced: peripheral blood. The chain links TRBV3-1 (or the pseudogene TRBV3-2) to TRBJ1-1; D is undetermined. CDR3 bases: TGTGCCAGCAGCCATATGGCCCGAGAAGCTTTCTTT. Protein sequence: CASSHMAREAFF.